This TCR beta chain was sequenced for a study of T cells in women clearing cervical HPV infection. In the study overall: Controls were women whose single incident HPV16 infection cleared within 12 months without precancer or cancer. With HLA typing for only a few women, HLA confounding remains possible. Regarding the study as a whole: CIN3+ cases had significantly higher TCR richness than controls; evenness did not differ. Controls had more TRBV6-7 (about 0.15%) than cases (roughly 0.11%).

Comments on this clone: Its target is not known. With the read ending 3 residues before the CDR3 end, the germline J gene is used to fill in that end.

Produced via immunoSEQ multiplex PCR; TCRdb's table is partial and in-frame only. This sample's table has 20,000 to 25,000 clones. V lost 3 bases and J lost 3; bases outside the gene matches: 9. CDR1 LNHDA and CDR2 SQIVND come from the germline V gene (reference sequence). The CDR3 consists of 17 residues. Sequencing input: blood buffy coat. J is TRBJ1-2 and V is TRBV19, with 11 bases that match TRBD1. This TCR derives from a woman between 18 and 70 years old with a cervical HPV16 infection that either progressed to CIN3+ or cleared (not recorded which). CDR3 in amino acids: CASSMGQGDLDYYGYTF. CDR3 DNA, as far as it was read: TGTGCCAGTAGTATGGGACAGGGGGACTTGGATTACTATGGC.